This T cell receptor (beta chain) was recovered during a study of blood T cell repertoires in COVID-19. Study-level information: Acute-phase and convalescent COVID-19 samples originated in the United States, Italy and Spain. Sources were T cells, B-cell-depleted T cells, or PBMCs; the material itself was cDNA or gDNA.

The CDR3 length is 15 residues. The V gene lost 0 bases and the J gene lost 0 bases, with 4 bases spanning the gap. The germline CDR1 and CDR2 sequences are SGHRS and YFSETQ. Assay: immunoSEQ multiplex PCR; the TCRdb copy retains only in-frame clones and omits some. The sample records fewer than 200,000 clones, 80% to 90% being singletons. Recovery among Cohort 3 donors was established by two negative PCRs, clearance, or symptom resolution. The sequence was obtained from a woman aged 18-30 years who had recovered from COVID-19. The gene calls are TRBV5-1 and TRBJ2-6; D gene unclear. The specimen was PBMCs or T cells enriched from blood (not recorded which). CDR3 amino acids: CASSLGSSGANVLTF. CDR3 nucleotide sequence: TGCGCCAGCAGCTTGGGGAGCTCTGGGGCCAACGTCCTGACTTTC.